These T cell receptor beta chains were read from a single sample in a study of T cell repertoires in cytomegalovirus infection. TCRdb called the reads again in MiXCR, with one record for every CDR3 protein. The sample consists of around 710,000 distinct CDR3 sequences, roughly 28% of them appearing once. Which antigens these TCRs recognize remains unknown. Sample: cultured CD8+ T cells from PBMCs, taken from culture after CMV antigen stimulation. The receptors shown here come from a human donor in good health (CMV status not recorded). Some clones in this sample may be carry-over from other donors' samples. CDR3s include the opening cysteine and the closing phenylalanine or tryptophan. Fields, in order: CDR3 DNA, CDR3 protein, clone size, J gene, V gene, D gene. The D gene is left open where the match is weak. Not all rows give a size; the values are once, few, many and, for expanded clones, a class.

cdr3_nt: TGTGCCAGTCGGACAGGGACAATCACAGATACGCAGTATTTT
cdr3_aa: CASRTGTITDTQYF
clone_size: once
j_call: TRBJ2-3
v_call: TRBV27
d_call: TRBD1

cdr3_nt: TGCGCCAGCAGTGAGTCGCTGGCCGGGGCAGGCCGATTCTACGAGCAGTACTTC
cdr3_aa: CASSESLAGAGRFYEQYF
clone_size: .
j_call: TRBJ2-7
v_call: TRBV10-1
d_call: .

cdr3_nt: TGTGCCAGCAGCTTCCGGGTAGCGGGGGGGCACTACAATGAGCAGTTCTTC
cdr3_aa: CASSFRVAGGHYNEQFF
clone_size: .
j_call: TRBJ2-1
v_call: TRBV9
d_call: TRBD2

cdr3_nt: TGTGCCAGCAGTGACGGTCAGGGGCACAATTACAATGAGCAGTTCTTC
cdr3_aa: CASSDGQGHNYNEQFF
clone_size: .
j_call: TRBJ2-1
v_call: TRBV2
d_call: .

cdr3_nt: TGTGCCAGCAGCTATCTTTATGACAGTAGCAAAGAGACCCAGTACTTC
cdr3_aa: CASSYLYDSSKETQYF
clone_size: few
j_call: TRBJ2-5
v_call: TRBV5-6
d_call: .

cdr3_nt: TGTGCCGCTCAGTTACAGGGGGCTGATGAGACCCAGTACTTC
cdr3_aa: CAAQLQGADETQYF
clone_size: .
j_call: TRBJ2-5
v_call: TRBV6-6
d_call: TRBD1

cdr3_nt: TGCAGCGTTGAAGATCCTCGGGGACTTGTTTTTTATGGCTACACCTTC
cdr3_aa: CSVEDPRGLVFYGYTF
clone_size: few
j_call: TRBJ1-2
v_call: TRBV29-1
d_call: .

cdr3_nt: TGTGCCAGCAGTACTGGGGCAGGACAGCCGAACACCGGGGAGCTGTTTTTT
cdr3_aa: CASSTGAGQPNTGELFF
clone_size: few
j_call: TRBJ2-2
v_call: TRBV2
d_call: .

cdr3_nt: TGTGCCAGCACCGACGCGAAGGATGGCTACACCTTC
cdr3_aa: CASTDAKDGYTF
clone_size: few
j_call: TRBJ1-2
v_call: TRBV7-9
d_call: .

cdr3_nt: TGTGCCAGCAAGGAGGGGGATTCCTATAATTCACCCCTCCACTTT
cdr3_aa: CASKEGDSYNSPLHF
clone_size: .
j_call: TRBJ1-6
v_call: TRBV27
d_call: .

cdr3_nt: TGTGCCACCAGTCCGGGAGGACAGGGTGCCTACAATGAGCAGTTCTTC
cdr3_aa: CATSPGGQGAYNEQFF
clone_size: .
j_call: TRBJ2-1
v_call: TRBV24-1
d_call: .

cdr3_nt: TGTGCCAGCAGAAACCATCGGGACGGCCTTATTTACAATGAGCAGTTCTTC
cdr3_aa: CASRNHRDGLIYNEQFF
clone_size: .
j_call: TRBJ2-1
v_call: TRBV12-3/TRBV12-4
d_call: .

cdr3_nt: TGTGCCAGCAGTAAAGGACAGGGGGATTCCTCCTACAATGAGCAGTTCTTC
cdr3_aa: CASSKGQGDSSYNEQFF
clone_size: .
j_call: TRBJ2-1
v_call: TRBV11-2
d_call: TRBD1

cdr3_nt: TGCAGCGTTGAAGCGGACACCTACACAGATACGCAGTATTTT
cdr3_aa: CSVEADTYTDTQYF
clone_size: .
j_call: TRBJ2-3
v_call: TRBV29-1
d_call: .

cdr3_nt: TGTGCCATCAGTCCCGAGTTTGCAACTAATGAAAAACTGTTTTTT
cdr3_aa: CAISPEFATNEKLFF
clone_size: few
j_call: TRBJ1-4
v_call: TRBV10-3
d_call: .

cdr3_nt: TGTGCCAGCAGCCTTCGGACAGCTACCTACAATGAGCAGTTCTTC
cdr3_aa: CASSLRTATYNEQFF
clone_size: many
j_call: TRBJ2-1
v_call: TRBV7-2
d_call: .

cdr3_nt: TGTGCCAGCATCCCGTGGGGACTAGCGGGAGAGGGCACAGATACGCAGTATTTT
cdr3_aa: CASIPWGLAGEGTDTQYF
clone_size: .
j_call: TRBJ2-3
v_call: TRBV11-2
d_call: TRBD2

cdr3_nt: TGTGCCAGCAGTGAACGTAGCAGGTACTATGGCTACACCTTC
cdr3_aa: CASSERSRYYGYTF
clone_size: .
j_call: TRBJ1-2
v_call: TRBV6-1
d_call: .

cdr3_nt: TGTGCCAGCAGCAGGGCTGCCCGGGACATCTCACCCCTCCACTTT
cdr3_aa: CASSRAARDISPLHF
clone_size: many
j_call: TRBJ1-6
v_call: TRBV7-6
d_call: .

cdr3_nt: TGTGCCAGCAGTGGGTCGGGCCCGATCCTCACAGATACGCAGTATTTT
cdr3_aa: CASSGSGPILTDTQYF
clone_size: few
j_call: TRBJ2-3
v_call: TRBV6-2/TRBV6-3
d_call: .